This T cell receptor (beta chain) was captured by sequencing in a study of regulatory T cells in long-lasting Graves disease. Overall study results and limits: Repertoires from persistent disease leaned toward TRBV28, TRBJ1-2 and TRBJ2-5.

V lost 3 bases to trimming and J lost 4 bases, with 13 bases between them. The CDR3 has 16 residues. CDR1 is MGHRA, CDR2 YSYEKL, per germline. This clonotype was recorded many times. Its antigen is not known. Construction of TCR beta libraries relied on iRepertoire HTBI primers and on Arm-PCR targeting CDR3 regions. TCRdb re-analysed the multiplex PCR reads in MiXCR, keeping a single row per CDR3 protein. Counted here are 200,000 to 250,000 distinct CDR3 sequences, around a fifth occurring once; the ten biggest clones make up over 9.5%. Time point given: newly diagnosed GD, antithyroid drugs for less than 3 months. Preparation of the TCR library used RNA extracted from PBMCs. These data also featured in a second study, about T cells in Graves' hyperthyroidism and ophthalmopathy. In that study: Each diagnosis drew on symptoms, thyroxine, TRAb, thyroid ultrasound and orbital computed tomography findings. During a first-round RT-PCR of the TCR CDR3, the HTBI primer set was used. Ophthalmopathy was separated from stable hyperthyroidism by a 13 V-J model.

This TCR was sampled from a woman aged 25 to 45 with Graves disease. The starting material was peripheral blood mononuclear cells (PBMCs), obtained at new diagnosis, from a patient treated with antithyroid drugs. The chain recombines TRBV4-1 with TRBJ1-6; a possible D gene is TRBD1 (5 bases). This CDR3 is CASSQGRWEYNSPLHF. In DNA, the CDR3 is TGCGCCAGCAGCCAGGGGCGGTGGGAGTATAATTCACCCCTCCACTTT.